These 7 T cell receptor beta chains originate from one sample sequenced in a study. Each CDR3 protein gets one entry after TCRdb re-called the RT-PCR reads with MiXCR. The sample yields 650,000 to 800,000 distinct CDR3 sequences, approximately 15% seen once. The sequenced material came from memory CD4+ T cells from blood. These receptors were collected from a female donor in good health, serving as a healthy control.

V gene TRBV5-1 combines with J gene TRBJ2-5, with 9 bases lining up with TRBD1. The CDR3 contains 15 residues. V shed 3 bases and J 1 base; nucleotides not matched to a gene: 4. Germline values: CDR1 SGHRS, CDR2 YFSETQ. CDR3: CASSSTTGGQETQYF. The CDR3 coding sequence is TGCGCCAGCAGCTCCACGACAGGGGGCCAAGAGACCCAGTACTTC.

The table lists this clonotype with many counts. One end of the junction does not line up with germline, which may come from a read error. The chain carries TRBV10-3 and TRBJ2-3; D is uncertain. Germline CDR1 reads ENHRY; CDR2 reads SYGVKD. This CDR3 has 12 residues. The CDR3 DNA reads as TGTGCCACCACCAACACCGGCAGTTTATGGGATTTT. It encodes CATTNTGSLWDF.

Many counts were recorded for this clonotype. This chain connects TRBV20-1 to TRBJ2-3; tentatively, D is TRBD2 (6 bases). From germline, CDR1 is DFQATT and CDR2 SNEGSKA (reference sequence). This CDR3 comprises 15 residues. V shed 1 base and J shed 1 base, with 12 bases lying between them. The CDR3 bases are TGCAGTGCTAGAGTGCGGAAGCGGGGCACAGATACGCAGTATTTT. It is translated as CSARVRKRGTDTQYF.

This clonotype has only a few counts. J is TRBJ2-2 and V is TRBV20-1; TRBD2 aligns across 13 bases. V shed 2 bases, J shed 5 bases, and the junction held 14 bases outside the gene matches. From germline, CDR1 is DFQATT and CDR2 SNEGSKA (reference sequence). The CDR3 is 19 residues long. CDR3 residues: CSARSTSGGAGVWTGELFF. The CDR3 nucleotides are TGCAGTGCTAGAAGTACTAGCGGGGGGGCCGGGGTTTGGACCGGGGAGCTGTTTTTT.

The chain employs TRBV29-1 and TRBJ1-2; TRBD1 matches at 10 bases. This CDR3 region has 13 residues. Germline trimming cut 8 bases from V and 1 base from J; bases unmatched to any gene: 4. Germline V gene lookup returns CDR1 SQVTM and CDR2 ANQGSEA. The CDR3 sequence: CSCRTGGNYGYTF. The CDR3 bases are TGCAGCTGCAGGACAGGGGGTAACTATGGCTACACCTTC.

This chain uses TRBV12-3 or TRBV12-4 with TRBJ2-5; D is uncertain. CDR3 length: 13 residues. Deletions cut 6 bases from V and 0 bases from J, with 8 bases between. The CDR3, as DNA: TGTGCCAGCAGAGGCCTGTACCAAGAGACCCAGTACTTC. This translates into CASRGLYQETQYF.

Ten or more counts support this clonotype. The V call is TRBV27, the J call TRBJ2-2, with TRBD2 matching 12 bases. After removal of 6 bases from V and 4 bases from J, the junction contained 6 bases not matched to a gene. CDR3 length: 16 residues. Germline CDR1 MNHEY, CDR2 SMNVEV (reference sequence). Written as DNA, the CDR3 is TGTGCCAGCAGACGACTAGCGGGAGAAATCACCGGGGAGCTGTTTTTT. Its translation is CASRRLAGEITGELFF.